Sequencing of this T cell receptor beta chain was carried out in a study of somatic mutations in cytotoxic T cells in rheumatoid arthritis. Turning to the study itself: No treatment had yet been given when patient blood (around 30 ml EDTA) was drawn, right after diagnosis.

Repertoires were generated with immunoSEQ multiplex PCR, while TCRdb's copy carries only in-frame clones and drops some. The sample contains nearly 11,000 clones, around four fifths of which appear only once. Notes on this clone: Its antigen is unidentified.

Losses at the gene ends were 4 bases for V and 2 bases for J; bases not matched to a gene: 16. The CDR3 length is 18 residues. The germline V gene encodes CDR1 GTSNPN and CDR2 SVGIG (reference sequence). Study-wide results and caveats: The study found that the largest CD8+ clone exceeded 20% of CD8+ cells in about an eighth of the roughly 65 patients. Levels of CD8+ T-cell clonality in rheumatoid arthritis patients were statistically indistinguishable from those seen in age-matched healthy controls, with no significant difference.

The clonotype originates from a woman between 55 and 75 years old with rheumatoid arthritis. The specimen sequenced was CD8+ T cells sorted from blood. The V call is TRBV30, the J call TRBJ2-3; 9 nucleotides align to TRBD2. The CDR3 sequence is CAWTRRGREGRSTDTQYF. The CDR3 region has the DNA TGTGCCTGGACCCGGAGGGGGCGGGAGGGCCGGTCCACAGATACGCAGTATTTT.